This TCR beta chain was sequenced during a study of cytomegalovirus exposure and HLA in healthy donors. Vbeta (60) and Jbeta (13) primers were used in the PCR. The repertoire was sequenced with immunoSEQ multiplex PCR; TCRdb's copy has only in-frame clones and lacks some. The sample consists of around 150,000 clones, under 85% of them appearing once. V dropped 7 bases and J dropped 5; count of bases not matched to a gene: 16. This CDR3 region has 16 residues. CDR1 is SGHRS and CDR2 is YFSETQ in the germline V gene. Sequences were obtained from PBMCs. The clonotype was recovered from a woman in her 30s in good health and CMV-seronegative. The chain is built from TRBV5-1 and TRBJ2-7; the match to TRBD1 covers 9 bases. The CDR3: CASLPGLGQGPHEQYF. CDR3 nucleotides: TGCGCCAGCTTACCTGGCTTGGGACAGGGCCCCCACGAGCAGTACTTC.